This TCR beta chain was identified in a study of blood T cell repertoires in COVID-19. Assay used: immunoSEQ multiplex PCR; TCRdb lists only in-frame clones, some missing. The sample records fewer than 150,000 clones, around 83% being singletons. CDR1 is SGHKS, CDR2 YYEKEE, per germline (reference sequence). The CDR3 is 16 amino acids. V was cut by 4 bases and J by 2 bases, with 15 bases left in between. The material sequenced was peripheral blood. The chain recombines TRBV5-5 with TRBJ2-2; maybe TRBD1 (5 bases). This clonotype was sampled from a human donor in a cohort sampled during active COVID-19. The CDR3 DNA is TGTGCCAGCAGCCCTCTGGCAGGGTCCAACACCGGGGAGCTGTTTTTT. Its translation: CASSPLAGSNTGELFF. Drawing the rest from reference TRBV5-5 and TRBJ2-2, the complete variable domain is DAGVTQSPTHLIKTRGQQVTLRCSPISGHKSVSWYQQVLGQGPQFIFQYYEKEERGRGNFPDRFSARQFPNYSSELNVNALLLGDSALYLCASSPLAGSNTGELFFGEGSRLTVL.